The source of this T cell receptor (beta chain) is a study of T cells in narcolepsy. About the research overall: Enrolled donors included narcolepsy type 1 or type 2 patients and healthy controls. Study-wide points: Autoreactive clone sequences were missing from some blood memory CD4+ repertoires. Comparing one patient's CSF and blood CD4+ clonotypes highlighted HCRT- and TRIB2-specific autoreactive clonotypes. Autoreactive clonotypes reportedly recurred in blood of same and different patients, not controls.

This clone was seen only once. Its antigen remains unidentified. A junction boundary mismatches the germline segment, possibly from a read error. This CDR3 region has 12 residues. Germline loops: CDR1 MNHNS, CDR2 SASEGT. The table came from immunoSEQ multiplex PCR; TCRdb's copy has only in-frame clones and leaves some out. The sample has around 19,000 clones, 83% seen once. The clonotype was recovered from a human donor in good health. V and J are TRBV6-1 and TRBJ1-2, with TRBD1 matching over 8 bases. Material for sequencing was memory (CD45RA-) CD4+ T cells from blood. The CDR3 coding sequence is TGTGCCAGCAGTGCCCGGGACAGGACCCTTCTCTTC. Its translation: CASSARDRTLLF.